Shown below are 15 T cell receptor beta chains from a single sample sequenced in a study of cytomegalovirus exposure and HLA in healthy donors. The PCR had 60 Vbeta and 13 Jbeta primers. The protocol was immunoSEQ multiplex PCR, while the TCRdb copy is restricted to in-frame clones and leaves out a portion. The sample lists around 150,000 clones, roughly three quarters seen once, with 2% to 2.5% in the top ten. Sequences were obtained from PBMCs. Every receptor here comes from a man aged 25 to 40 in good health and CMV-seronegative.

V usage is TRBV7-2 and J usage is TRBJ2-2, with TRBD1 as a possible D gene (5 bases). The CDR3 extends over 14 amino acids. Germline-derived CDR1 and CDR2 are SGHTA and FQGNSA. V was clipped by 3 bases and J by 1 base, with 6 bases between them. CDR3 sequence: CASSLDKNTGELFF. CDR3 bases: TGTGCCAGCAGCTTGGACAAGAACACCGGGGAGCTGTTTTTT.

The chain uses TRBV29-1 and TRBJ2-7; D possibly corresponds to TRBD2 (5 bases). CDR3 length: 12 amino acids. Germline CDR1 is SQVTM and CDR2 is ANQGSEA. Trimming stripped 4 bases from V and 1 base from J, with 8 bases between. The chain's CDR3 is CSVVSGSYEQYF. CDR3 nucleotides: TGCAGCGTTGTGTCGGGGTCCTACGAGCAGTACTTC.

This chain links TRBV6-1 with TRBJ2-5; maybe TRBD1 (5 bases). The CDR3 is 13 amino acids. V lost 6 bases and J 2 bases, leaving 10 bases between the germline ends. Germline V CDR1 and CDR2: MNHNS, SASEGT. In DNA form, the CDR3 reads TGTGCCAGCAGCCCAACAGGTCAAGAGACCCAGTACTTC. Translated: CASSPTGQETQYF.

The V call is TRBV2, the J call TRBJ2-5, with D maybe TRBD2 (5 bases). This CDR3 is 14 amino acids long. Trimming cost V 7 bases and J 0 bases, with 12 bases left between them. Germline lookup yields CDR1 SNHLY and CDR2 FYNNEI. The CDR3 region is CASISGLNQETQYF. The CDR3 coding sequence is TGTGCCAGCATCTCGGGGTTAAACCAAGAGACCCAGTACTTC.

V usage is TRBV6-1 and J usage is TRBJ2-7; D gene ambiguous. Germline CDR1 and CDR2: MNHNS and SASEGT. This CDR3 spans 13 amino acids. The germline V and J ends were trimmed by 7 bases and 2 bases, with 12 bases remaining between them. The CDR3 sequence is CASTEYQTYEQYF. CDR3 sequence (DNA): TGTGCCAGCACGGAGTATCAGACCTACGAGCAGTACTTC.

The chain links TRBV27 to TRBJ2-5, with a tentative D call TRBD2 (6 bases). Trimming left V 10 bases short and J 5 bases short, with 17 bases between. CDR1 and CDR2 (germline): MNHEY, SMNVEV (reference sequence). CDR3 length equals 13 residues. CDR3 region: CAIGEVGLETQYF. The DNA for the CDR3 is TGTGCCATCGGGGAGGTGGGCCTGGAGACCCAGTACTTC.

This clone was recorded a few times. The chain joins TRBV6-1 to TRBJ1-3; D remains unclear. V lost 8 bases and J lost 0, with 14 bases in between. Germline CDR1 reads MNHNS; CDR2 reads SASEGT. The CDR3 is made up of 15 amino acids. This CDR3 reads CASARNEDSGNTIYF. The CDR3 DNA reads TGTGCCAGCGCCCGAAATGAGGACTCTGGAAACACCATATATTTT.

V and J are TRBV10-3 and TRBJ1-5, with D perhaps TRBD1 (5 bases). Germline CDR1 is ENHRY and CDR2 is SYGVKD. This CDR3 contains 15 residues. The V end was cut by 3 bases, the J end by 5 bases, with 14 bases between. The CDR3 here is CAISDSAGLDQPQHF. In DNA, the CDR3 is TGTGCCATCAGTGACTCAGCAGGGCTGGATCAGCCCCAGCATTTT.

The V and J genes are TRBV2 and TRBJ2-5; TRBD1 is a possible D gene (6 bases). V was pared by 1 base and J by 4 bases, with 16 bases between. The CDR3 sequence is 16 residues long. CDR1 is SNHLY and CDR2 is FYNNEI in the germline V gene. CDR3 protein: CASSEGPHRVPETQYF. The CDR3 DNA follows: TGTGCCAGCAGTGAAGGCCCTCACAGGGTCCCAGAGACCCAGTACTTC.

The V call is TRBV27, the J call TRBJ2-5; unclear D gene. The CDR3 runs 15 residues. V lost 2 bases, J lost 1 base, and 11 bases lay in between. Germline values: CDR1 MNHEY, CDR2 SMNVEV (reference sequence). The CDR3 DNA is TGTGCCAGCAGTTTAAGTCGGCAGGCCCAAGAGACCCAGTACTTC. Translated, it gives CASSLSRQAQETQYF.

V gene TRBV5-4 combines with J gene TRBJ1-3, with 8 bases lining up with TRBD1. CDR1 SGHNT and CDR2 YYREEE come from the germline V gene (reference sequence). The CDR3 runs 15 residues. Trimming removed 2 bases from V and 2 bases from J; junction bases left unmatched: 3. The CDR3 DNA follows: TGTGCCAGCAGCTTCCAGGGGGCCACTGGAAACACCATATATTTT. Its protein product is CASSFQGATGNTIYF.

CDR3 nucleotides: TGTGCCTCCACGAAGATGGAGGGAAAAAACACCATATATTTT. Its translation: CASTKMEGKNTIYF. This sequence joins TRBV19 and TRBJ1-3; D remains ambiguous. CDR3 length equals 14 residues. Germline lookup yields CDR1 LNHDA and CDR2 SQIVND (reference sequence). Trimming removed 11 bases at V and 6 bases at J, with 20 bases between. Looking up the rest from reference TRBV19 and TRBJ1-3 gives the full variable domain: DGGITQSPKYLFRKEGQNVTLSCEQNLNHDAMYWYRQDPGQGLRLIYYSQIVNDFQKGDIAEGYSVSREKKESFPLTVTSAQKNPTAFYLCASTKMEGKNTIYFGEGSWLTVV.

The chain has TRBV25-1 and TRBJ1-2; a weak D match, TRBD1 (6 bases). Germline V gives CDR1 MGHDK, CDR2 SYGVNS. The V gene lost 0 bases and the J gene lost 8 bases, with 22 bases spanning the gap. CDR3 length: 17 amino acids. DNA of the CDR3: TGTGCCAGCAGTGAATATACACTTCGAGGGGGAACGGAGGGCTACACCTTC. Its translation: CASSEYTLRGGTEGYTF.

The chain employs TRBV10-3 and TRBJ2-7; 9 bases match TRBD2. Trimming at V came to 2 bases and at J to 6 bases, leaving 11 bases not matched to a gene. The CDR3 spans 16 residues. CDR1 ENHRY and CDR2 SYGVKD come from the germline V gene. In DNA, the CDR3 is TGTGCCATCAGTGAGCCGGGCCCTAGCGGGAAGGGCGAGCAGTACTTC. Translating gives CAISEPGPSGKGEQYF.

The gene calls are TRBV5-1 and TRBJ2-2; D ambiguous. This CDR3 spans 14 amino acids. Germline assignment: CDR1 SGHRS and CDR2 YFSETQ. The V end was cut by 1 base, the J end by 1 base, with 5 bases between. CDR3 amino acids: CASSLLGNTGELFF. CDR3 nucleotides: TGCGCCAGCAGCTTGCTCGGGAACACCGGGGAGCTGTTTTTT. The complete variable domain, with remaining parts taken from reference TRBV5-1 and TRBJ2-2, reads KAGVTQTPRYLIKTRGQQVTLSCSPISGHRSVSWYQQTPGQGLQFLFEYFSETQRNKGNFPGRFSGRQFSNSRSEMNVSTLELGDSALYLCASSLLGNTGELFFGEGSRLTVL.